This T cell receptor (beta chain) is from a study of shared clonotypes between healthy human individuals. Study-wide background: Each donor had three CD4 naive, three CD4 memory, two CD8 naive and one CD8 memory plate. Points from the study as a whole: Apart from blood, nothing was sampled; tissue repertoires likely differ.

DNA at about 210 ng, tens of thousands of T cell genomes, went into sorted-subset replicate PCRs. Assay: immunoSEQ multiplex PCR; the TCRdb copy retains only in-frame clones and omits some. Counted here are over 95,000 clones, about 63% occurring once; the ten biggest clones make up about 23%. About this clone itself: The target antigen is unknown.

Sequenced: memory CD8+ T cells sorted from blood. Subset defined: CD45RO+ cells pooled with CCR7-negative TemRA cells. The receptor was isolated from a woman in her 30s in good health.

The CDR3 coding sequence is TGTGCCATCAGTGACAACCGGGACAGGGGTATGAACACTGAAGCTTTCTTT. This encodes CAISDNRDRGMNTEAFF. The V gene is TRBV10-3, the J gene TRBJ1-1; TRBD1 matches 10 bases. The junction had 7 bases not matched to a gene; V was cut back by 3 bases and J by 0 bases. The CDR3 is made up of 17 amino acids. The germline V gene has CDR1 ENHRY and CDR2 SYGVKD.